The present T cell receptor beta chain was sequenced within a study of early T cells in non-severe SARS-CoV-2 infection. Across the whole study: Alpha and beta chains were unpaired, from unsorted whole-blood bulk RNA.

The TCR library protocol was used to attach unique molecular identifiers. These identifiers were attached to individual cDNA molecules. TCRdb fed the 5' RACE reads into MiXCR, producing one record per CDR3 protein. Of tens of thousands of distinct CDR3 sequences detected, about an eighth appear once; the ten largest clones hold 5% to 7%. General study findings and limits: VDJdb matching skewed toward anti-spike CD8 responses, missing private and CD4 specificities.

This clonotype was seen more than once but under ten times. Its target is not known. This CDR3 region has 15 residues. Trimming left V 6 bases short and J 0 bases short, with 14 bases between. Source: whole blood, taken at baseline. The sequence was collected from an adult who was a healthcare worker with PCR-confirmed SARS-CoV-2 infection or an uninfected control (not recorded which). V gene TRBV12-3 or TRBV12-4 combines with J gene TRBJ1-2; D is perhaps TRBD1 (6 bases). CDR3 in DNA: TGTGCCAGCAGCCCCGAGGGGGGGGCTAACTATGGCTACACCTTC. This sequence encodes CASSPEGGANYGYTF.